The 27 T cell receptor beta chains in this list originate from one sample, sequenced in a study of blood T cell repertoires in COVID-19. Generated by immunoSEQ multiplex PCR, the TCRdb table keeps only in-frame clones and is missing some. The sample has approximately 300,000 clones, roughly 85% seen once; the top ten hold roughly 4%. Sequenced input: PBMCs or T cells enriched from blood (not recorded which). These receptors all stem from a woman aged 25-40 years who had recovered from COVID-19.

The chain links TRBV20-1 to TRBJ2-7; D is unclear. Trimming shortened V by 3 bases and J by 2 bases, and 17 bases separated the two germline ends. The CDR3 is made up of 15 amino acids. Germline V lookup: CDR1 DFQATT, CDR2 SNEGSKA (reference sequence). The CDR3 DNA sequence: TGCAGTGCTAGTTCGAGTGGTTCGGCGGCCTACGAGCAGTACTTC. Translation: CSASSSGSAAYEQYF.

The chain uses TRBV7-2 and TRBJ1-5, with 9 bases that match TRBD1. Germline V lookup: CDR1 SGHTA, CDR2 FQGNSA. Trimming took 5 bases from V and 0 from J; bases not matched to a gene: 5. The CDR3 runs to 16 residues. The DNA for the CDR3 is TGTGCCAGCAGCGACCCGGACAGGGGTAGCAATCAGCCCCAGCATTTT. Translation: CASSDPDRGSNQPQHF. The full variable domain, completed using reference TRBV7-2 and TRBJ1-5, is GAGVSQSPSNKVTEKGKDVELRCDPISGHTALYWYRQSLGQGLEFLIYFQGNSAPDKSGLPSDRFSAERTGGSVSTLTIQRTQQEDSAVYLCASSDPDRGSNQPQHFGDGTRLSIL.

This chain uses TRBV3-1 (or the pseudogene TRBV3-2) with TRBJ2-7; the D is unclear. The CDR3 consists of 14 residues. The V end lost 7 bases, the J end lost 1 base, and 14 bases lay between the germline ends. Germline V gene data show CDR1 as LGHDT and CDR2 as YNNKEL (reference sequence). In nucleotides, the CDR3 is TGTGCCAGCAAATGGAGCAGAGCGTCCTACGAGCAGTACTTC. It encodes CASKWSRASYEQYF.

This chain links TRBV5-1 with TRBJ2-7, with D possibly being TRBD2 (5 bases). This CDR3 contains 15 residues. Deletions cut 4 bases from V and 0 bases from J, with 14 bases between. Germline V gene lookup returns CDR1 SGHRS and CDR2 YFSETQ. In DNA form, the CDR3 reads TGCGCCAGCAGCCTCGGACTCGTGAGCTCCTACGAGCAGTACTTC. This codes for CASSLGLVSSYEQYF. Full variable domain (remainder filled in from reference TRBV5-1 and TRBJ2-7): KAGVTQTPRYLIKTRGQQVTLSCSPISGHRSVSWYQQTPGQGLQFLFEYFSETQRNKGNFPGRFSGRQFSNSRSEMNVSTLELGDSALYLCASSLGLVSSYEQYFGPGTRLTVT.

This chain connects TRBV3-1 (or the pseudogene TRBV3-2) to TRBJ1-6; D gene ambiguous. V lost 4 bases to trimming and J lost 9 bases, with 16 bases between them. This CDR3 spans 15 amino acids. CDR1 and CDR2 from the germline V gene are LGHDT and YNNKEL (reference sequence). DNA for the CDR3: TGTGCCAGCAGCCGGTTGCGAGGGTTGGGTTCACCCCTCCACTTT. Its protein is CASSRLRGLGSPLHF.

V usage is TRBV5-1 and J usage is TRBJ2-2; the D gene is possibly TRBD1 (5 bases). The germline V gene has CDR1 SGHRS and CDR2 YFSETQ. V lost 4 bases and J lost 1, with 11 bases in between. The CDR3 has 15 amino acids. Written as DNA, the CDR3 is TGCGCCAGCAGCCCACGTACAGGGAACACCGGGGAGCTGTTTTTT. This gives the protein CASSPRTGNTGELFF.

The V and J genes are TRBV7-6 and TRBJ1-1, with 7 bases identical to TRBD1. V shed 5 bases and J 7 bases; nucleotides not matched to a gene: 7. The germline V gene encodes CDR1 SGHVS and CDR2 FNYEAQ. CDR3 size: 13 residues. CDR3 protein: CASSPIGDSEAFF. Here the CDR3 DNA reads TGTGCCAGCAGCCCCATAGGGGACAGTGAAGCTTTCTTT.

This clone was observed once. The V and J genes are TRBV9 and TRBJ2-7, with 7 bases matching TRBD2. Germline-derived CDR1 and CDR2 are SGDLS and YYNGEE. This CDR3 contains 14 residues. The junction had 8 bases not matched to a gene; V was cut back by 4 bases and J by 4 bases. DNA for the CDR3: TGTGCCAGCAGCTCGGGGACCGGGGGGTACGAGCAGTACTTC. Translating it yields CASSSGTGGYEQYF.

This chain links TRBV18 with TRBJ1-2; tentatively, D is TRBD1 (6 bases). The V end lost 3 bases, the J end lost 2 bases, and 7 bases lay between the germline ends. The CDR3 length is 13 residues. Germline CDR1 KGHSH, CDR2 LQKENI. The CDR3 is CASSPTGNYGYTF. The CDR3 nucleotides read TGTGCCAGCTCACCTACAGGGAACTATGGCTACACCTTC.

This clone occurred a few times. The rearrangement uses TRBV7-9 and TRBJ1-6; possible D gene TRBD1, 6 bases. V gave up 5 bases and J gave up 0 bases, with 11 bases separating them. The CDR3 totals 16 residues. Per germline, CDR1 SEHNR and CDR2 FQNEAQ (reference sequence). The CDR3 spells CASSAQGGSYNSPLHF. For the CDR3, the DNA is TGTGCCAGCAGCGCCCAAGGGGGCTCCTATAATTCACCCCTCCACTTT.

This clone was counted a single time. DNA for the CDR3: TGTGCCAGCAGCTTGGGCACTGGACAGACCCAAGAGACCCAGTACTTC. Translation gives CASSLGTGQTQETQYF. The J gene is TRBJ2-5, the V gene TRBV5-5, with D possibly being TRBD1 (6 bases). V lost 0 bases, J lost 1 base, and 13 bases lay in between. The CDR3 consists of 16 residues. Germline CDR1 SGHKS, CDR2 YYEKEE (reference sequence).

CDR3 loop: CASSFTGGSGYTF. In DNA, the CDR3 is TGTGCCAGCAGCTTCACAGGGGGCAGTGGCTACACCTTC. This rearrangement joins TRBV5-4 to TRBJ1-2, with 9 bases matching TRBD1. Germline trimming cut 2 bases from V and 7 bases from J; bases unmatched to any gene: 3. This CDR3 spans 13 amino acids. Germline V gives CDR1 SGHNT, CDR2 YYREEE (reference sequence).

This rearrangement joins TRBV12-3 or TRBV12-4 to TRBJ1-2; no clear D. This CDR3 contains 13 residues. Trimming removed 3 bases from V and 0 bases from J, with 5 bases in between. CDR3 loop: CASSLTTNYGYTF. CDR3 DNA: TGTGCCAGCAGTTTGACTACTAACTATGGCTACACCTTC.

This chain's CDR3 is CASSELGGSQPQHF. In DNA form, the CDR3 reads TGTGCCAGCAGTGAATTGGGAGGGAGTCAGCCCCAGCATTTT. This chain links TRBV6-1 with TRBJ1-5; D unclear. Trimming cost V 2 bases and J 6 bases, with 11 bases left between them. Looked up from germline, CDR1 is MNHNS and CDR2 is SASEGT. The CDR3 extends over 14 amino acids.

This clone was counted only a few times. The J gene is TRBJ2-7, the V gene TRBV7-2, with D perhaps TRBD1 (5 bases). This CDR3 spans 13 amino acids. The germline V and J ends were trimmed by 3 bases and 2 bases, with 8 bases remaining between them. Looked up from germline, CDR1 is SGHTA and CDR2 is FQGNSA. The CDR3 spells CASSFSGPYEQYF. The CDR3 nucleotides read TGTGCCAGCAGCTTTTCAGGGCCCTACGAGCAGTACTTC.

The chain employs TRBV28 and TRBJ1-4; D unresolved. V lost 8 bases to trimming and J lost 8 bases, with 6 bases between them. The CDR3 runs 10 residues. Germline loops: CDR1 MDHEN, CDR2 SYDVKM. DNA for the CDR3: TGTGCCAGCGGGCGAGAAAAACTGTTTTTT. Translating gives CASGREKLFF.

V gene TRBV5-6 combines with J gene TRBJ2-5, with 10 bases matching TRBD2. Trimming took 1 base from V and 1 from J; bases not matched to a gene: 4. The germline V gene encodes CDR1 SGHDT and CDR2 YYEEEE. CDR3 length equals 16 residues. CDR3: CASSLRAGGPQETQYF. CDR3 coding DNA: TGTGCCAGCAGCTTGCGAGCGGGAGGGCCCCAAGAGACCCAGTACTTC.

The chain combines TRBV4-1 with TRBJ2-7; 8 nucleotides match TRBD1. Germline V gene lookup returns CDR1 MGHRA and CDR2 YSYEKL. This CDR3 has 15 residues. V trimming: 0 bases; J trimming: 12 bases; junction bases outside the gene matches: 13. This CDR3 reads CASSQDPAPGRGLYF. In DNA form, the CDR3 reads TGCGCCAGCAGCCAAGACCCTGCCCCAGGCAGGGGGCTGTACTTC.

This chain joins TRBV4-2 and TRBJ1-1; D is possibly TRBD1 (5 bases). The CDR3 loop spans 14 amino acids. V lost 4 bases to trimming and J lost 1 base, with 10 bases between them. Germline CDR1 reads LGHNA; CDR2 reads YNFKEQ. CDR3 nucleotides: TGTGCCAGCAGCCCAAGAGACAGGAACACTGAAGCTTTCTTT. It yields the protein CASSPRDRNTEAFF.

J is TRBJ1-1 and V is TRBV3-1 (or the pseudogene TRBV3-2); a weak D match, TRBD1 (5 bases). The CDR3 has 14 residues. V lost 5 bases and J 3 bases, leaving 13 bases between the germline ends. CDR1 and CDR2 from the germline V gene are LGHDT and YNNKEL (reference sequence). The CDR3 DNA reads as TGTGCCAGCAGCACTCGGACCAGGGACACTGAAGCTTTCTTT. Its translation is CASSTRTRDTEAFF.

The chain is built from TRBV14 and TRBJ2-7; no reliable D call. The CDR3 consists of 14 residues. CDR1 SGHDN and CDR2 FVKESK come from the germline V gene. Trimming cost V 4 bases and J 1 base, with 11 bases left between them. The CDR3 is CASSRRPGSYEQYF. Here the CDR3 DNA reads TGTGCCAGCAGCCGAAGGCCGGGTTCCTACGAGCAGTACTTC. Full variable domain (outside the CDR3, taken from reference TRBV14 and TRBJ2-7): EAGVTQFPSHSVIEKGQTVTLRCDPISGHDNLYWYRRVMGKEIKFLLHFVKESKQDESGMPNNRFLAERTGGTYSTLKVQPAELEDSGVYFCASSRRPGSYEQYFGPGTRLTVT.

CDR3 amino acids: CASSFRQGCNSPLHF. The CDR3 DNA sequence: TGTGCCAGCAGCTTCCGTCAGGGGTGCAATTCACCCCTCCACTTT. The V and J genes are TRBV11-3 and TRBJ1-6; perhaps TRBD1 as D (6 bases). CDR3 length: 15 amino acids. The ends were cut back, 3 bases at V and 7 bases at J, with 13 bases in the middle. Germline assignment: CDR1 SGHNT and CDR2 YENEEA.

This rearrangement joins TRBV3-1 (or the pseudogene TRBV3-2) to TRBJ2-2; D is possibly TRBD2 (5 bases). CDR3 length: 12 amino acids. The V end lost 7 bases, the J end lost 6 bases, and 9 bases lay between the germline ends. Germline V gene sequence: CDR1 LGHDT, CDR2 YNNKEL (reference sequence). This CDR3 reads CASTFGAGELFF. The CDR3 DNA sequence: TGTGCCAGCACATTCGGGGCCGGGGAGCTGTTTTTT.

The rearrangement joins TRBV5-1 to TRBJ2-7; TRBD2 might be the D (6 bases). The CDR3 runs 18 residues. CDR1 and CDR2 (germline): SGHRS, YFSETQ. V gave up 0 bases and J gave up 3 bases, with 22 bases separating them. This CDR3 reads CASSLDLVVPSGYYEQYF. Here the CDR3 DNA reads TGCGCCAGCAGCTTGGATTTAGTGGTTCCGAGCGGGTACTACGAGCAGTACTTC.

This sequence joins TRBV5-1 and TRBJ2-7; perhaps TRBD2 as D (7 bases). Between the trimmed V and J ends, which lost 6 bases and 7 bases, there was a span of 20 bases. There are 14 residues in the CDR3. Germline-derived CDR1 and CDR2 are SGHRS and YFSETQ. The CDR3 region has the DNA TGCGCCAGCACCCGGGGGGTGCGAAGGGGGGAGCAGTACTTC. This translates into CASTRGVRRGEQYF.

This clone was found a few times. The CDR3 DNA reads TGCACCAGCAGCCAGACTAGCGGGGAGAAAAAGACCCAGTACTTC. This encodes CTSSQTSGEKKTQYF. The chain links TRBV1 to TRBJ2-5; the D call in the table, TRBD2, was not verified against the DNA. TRBV1 is deemed a pseudogene. The CDR3 runs 15 residues.

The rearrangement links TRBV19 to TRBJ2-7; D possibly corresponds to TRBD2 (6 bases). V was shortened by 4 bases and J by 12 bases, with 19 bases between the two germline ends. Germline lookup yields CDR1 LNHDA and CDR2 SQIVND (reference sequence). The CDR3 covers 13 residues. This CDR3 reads CASSSMTGDARYF. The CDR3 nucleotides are TGTGCCAGTAGTAGCATGACGGGGGACGCGCGGTACTTC.